This T cell receptor beta chain was documented in a study of blood T cell repertoires in COVID-19. Here immunoSEQ multiplex PCR was the method, and the copy in TCRdb shows in-frame clones only, minus some. The sample has 210,000 or so clones; about 83% are singletons. Specimen: peripheral blood. This clonotype was obtained from a woman younger than 45 with COVID-19, enrolled during active disease.

The DNA for the CDR3 is TGTGCCAGCAGCGAGGGAAGCGGGGGGATTAACACCGGGGAGCTGTTTTTT. It yields the protein CASSEGSGGINTGELFF. The chain has TRBV9 and TRBJ2-2; 9 bases map to TRBD2. CDR1 SGDLS and CDR2 YYNGEE come from the germline V gene. The V gene end was trimmed by 3 bases and the J gene end by 2 bases; junction bases not matched to a gene: 8. CDR3 length: 17 residues. Combining the CDR3 with reference TRBV9 and TRBJ2-2 gives the whole variable domain DSGVTQTPKHLITATGQRVTLRCSPRSGDLSVYWYQQSLDQGLQFLIQYYNGEERAKGNILERFSAQQFPDLHSELNLSSLELGDSALYFCASSEGSGGINTGELFFGEGSRLTVL.